The 24 T cell receptor beta chains given below trace back to one sample, sequenced in a study of T-cell reconstitution after alpha-beta-depleted transplantation in children. Preparation of the TCRbeta library involved a method that used unique molecular identifiers. Via MiXCR, TCRdb re-called the PCR reads, giving one row per CDR3 protein. The data show about 1,000,000 distinct CDR3 sequences, roughly 31% seen once. The source was PBMCs, mostly from graft donor cells, collected 360 days after TCRalphabeta/CD19-depleted stem cell transplant. The receptors stem from a boy under two years old who had a stem cell transplant for SCID, so the T cells may come from the graft donor.

This clonotype was counted only a few times. The rearrangement uses TRBV12-3 or TRBV12-4 and TRBJ2-3; D gene uncertain. Trimming pared 7 bases from V and 7 bases from J, leaving 9 bases between. The CDR3 consists of 11 residues. CDR3 coding DNA: TGTGCCAGCAAGGATTTTAATACGCAGTATTTT. This codes for CASKDFNTQYF.

The chain couples TRBV4-1 to TRBJ2-1; D not resolved. V lost 1 base to trimming and J lost 10 bases, with 14 bases between them. The V gene's germline CDR1 is MGHRA and CDR2 YSYEKL. The CDR3 length is 14 residues. The CDR3 DNA reads as TGCGCCAGCAGCCAAGCCAACGGCGGAGTCGAGCAGTTCTTC. Amino acid sequence: CASSQANGGVEQFF.

Only a few counts were recorded for this clonotype. The V gene is TRBV20-1, the J gene TRBJ2-7; TRBD1 aligns across 9 bases. The junction had 7 bases not matched to a gene; V was cut back by 3 bases and J by 4 bases. The CDR3 runs 14 residues. Germline V gene lookup returns CDR1 DFQATT and CDR2 SNEGSKA (reference sequence). The CDR3 loop reads CSASRQGGLYEQYF. The CDR3 DNA sequence: TGCAGTGCTAGCAGACAGGGGGGACTGTACGAGCAGTACTTC.

CDR3 sequence: CASSDGQRGYNEQFF. The CDR3, as DNA: TGTGCCAGCAGCGACGGCCAGCGGGGTTACAATGAGCAGTTCTTC. The rearrangement links TRBV9 to TRBJ2-1, with 7 nucleotides matching TRBD2. Germline V gene data show CDR1 as SGDLS and CDR2 as YYNGEE. The CDR3 length is 15 residues. V was pared by 3 bases and J by 4 bases, with 7 bases of the junction left unmatched.

This clonotype was seen repeatedly, ten times or more. The V and J genes are TRBV12-5 and TRBJ2-1, with 10 bases aligning to TRBD1. The ends lost 6 bases at V and 9 bases at J; junction bases unmatched: 11. Per the germline V gene, CDR1 is LGHNT and CDR2 is FRNRAP. This CDR3 is built from 15 residues. CDR3 sequence reads: CASGLGTGVSGEQFF. The CDR3 region has the DNA TGTGCTAGTGGGCTTGGGACAGGGGTATCGGGTGAGCAGTTCTTC.

This clonotype was seen repeatedly, ten times or more. V usage is TRBV12-3 or TRBV12-4 and J usage is TRBJ2-2, with 7 positions matching TRBD2. The CDR3 has 16 residues. The V gene end was trimmed by 6 bases and the J gene end by 0 bases; junction bases not matched to a gene: 7. CDR3 nucleotide sequence: TGTGCCAGCAGCTTGATCCTAGCGGCGAACACCGGGGAGCTGTTTTTT. Translated: CASSLILAANTGELFF.

The J gene is TRBJ2-3, the V gene TRBV5-1; D is unclear. Germline V gene lookup returns CDR1 SGHRS and CDR2 YFSETQ. Trimming took off 4 bases at V and 1 base at J, with 13 bases between the two ends. The CDR3 length is 15 residues. CDR3 residues: CASSPVGPRTDTQYF. The CDR3 DNA is TGCGCCAGCAGCCCGGTCGGGCCACGCACAGATACGCAGTATTTT.

This clonotype was detected a few times. The V call is TRBV20-1, the J call TRBJ2-5; 15 bases agree with TRBD2. CDR1 and CDR2 (germline): DFQATT, SNEGSKA (reference sequence). The ends lost 3 bases at V and 1 base at J; junction bases unmatched: 3. This CDR3 has 16 amino acids. CDR3 amino acids: CSASPGLAGGQETQYF. The CDR3 nucleotides are TGCAGTGCTAGCCCGGGACTAGCGGGAGGCCAAGAGACCCAGTACTTC.

This clonotype was counted a few times. The rearrangement links TRBV29-1 to TRBJ1-4; possible D gene TRBD1, 5 bases. Trimming stripped 1 base from V and 2 bases from J, with 8 bases between. The length of the CDR3 is 14 residues. The germline V gene has CDR1 SQVTM and CDR2 ANQGSEA. Written as DNA, the CDR3 is TGCAGCGTTGAAGGACAGTCCACTAATGAAAAACTGTTTTTT. It specifies CSVEGQSTNEKLFF. Drawing the rest from reference TRBV29-1 and TRBJ1-4, the complete variable domain is SAVISQKPSRDICQRGTSLTIQCQVDSQVTMMFWYRQQPGQSLTLIATANQGSEATYESGFVIDKFPISRPNLTFSTLTVSNMSPEDSSIYLCSVEGQSTNEKLFFGSGTQLSVL.

The chain joins TRBV5-1 to TRBJ1-1; maybe TRBD1 (5 bases). CDR3 length: 15 residues. Trimming stripped 2 bases from V and 6 bases from J, with 17 bases between. Germline V gene data show CDR1 as SGHRS and CDR2 as YFSETQ. The CDR3 loop reads CASSFNLMGGPEAFF. The CDR3 bases are TGCGCCAGCAGCTTCAACCTTATGGGGGGACCTGAAGCTTTCTTT.

The J gene is TRBJ2-1, the V gene TRBV28, with D perhaps being TRBD1 or TRBD2 (6 bases each). The CDR3 is 16 residues long. V dropped 3 bases and J dropped 6 bases, with 18 bases sitting between them. Germline V CDR1 and CDR2: MDHEN, SYDVKM. CDR3 nucleotides: TGTGCCAGCAGTTTCTCCCTTCTAGGGGGGATCAATGAGCAGTTCTTC. This gives the protein CASSFSLLGGINEQFF. Filled out from reference TRBV28 and TRBJ2-1, the complete variable domain reads DVKVTQSSRYLVKRTGEKVFLECVQDMDHENMFWYRQDPGLGLRLIYFSYDVKMKEKGDIPEGYSVSREKKERFSLILESASTNQTSMYLCASSFSLLGGINEQFFGPGTRLTVL.

The chain recombines TRBV24-1 with TRBJ2-2; no reliable D call. The CDR3 has 14 amino acids. Germline loops: CDR1 KGHDR, CDR2 SFDVKD. V was shortened by 5 bases and J by 1 base, with 7 bases between the two germline ends. The CDR3 DNA follows: TGTGCCACCAGTGGGGATCTGAACACCGGGGAGCTGTTTTTT. Translation: CATSGDLNTGELFF.

The chain is built from TRBV7-2 and TRBJ2-1, with 9 nucleotides matching TRBD2. Germline V lookup: CDR1 SGHTA, CDR2 FQGNSA. This CDR3 has 16 residues. V dropped 5 bases and J dropped 0; count of bases not matched to a gene: 5. CDR3 coding DNA: TGTGCCAGCAGCCCGTATAGCGGGAGCTCCTACAATGAGCAGTTCTTC. Residues: CASSPYSGSSYNEQFF.

This clonotype was seen many times. The chain couples TRBV5-1 to TRBJ1-2, with D possibly TRBD1 on 6 matching bases. Trimming pared 4 bases from V and 3 bases from J, leaving 10 bases between. The CDR3 runs 13 residues. Germline-derived CDR1 and CDR2 are SGHRS and YFSETQ. The CDR3 sequence: CASSQTGYYGYTF. The DNA for the CDR3 is TGCGCCAGCAGCCAGACAGGTTACTATGGCTACACCTTC.

This clonotype was seen at least ten times. This chain connects TRBV7-9 to TRBJ1-1; the D is unclear. Between the trimmed V and J ends, which lost 5 bases and 0 bases, there was a span of 4 bases. CDR1 SEHNR and CDR2 FQNEAQ come from the germline V gene (reference sequence). This CDR3 has 12 residues. DNA for the CDR3: TGTGCCAGCAGCCCCATGAACACTGAAGCTTTCTTT. Its protein product is CASSPMNTEAFF. Based on the CDR3 plus reference TRBV7-9 and TRBJ1-1, the full variable domain is DTGVSQNPRHKITKRGQNVTFRCDPISEHNRLYWYRQTLGQGPEFLTYFQNEAQLEKSRLLSDRFSAERPKGSFSTLEIQRTEQGDSAMYLCASSPMNTEAFFGQGTRLTVV.

This clonotype turned up a few times. The chain couples TRBV11-2 to TRBJ1-1, with D hard to call. The germline V gene has CDR1 SGHAT and CDR2 FQNNGV. V shed 2 bases and J shed 0 bases, with 10 bases lying between them. The CDR3 is 15 amino acids. The DNA for the CDR3 is TGTGCCAGCAGCTTACGGGTCGGCATGAACACTGAAGCTTTCTTT. Its translation: CASSLRVGMNTEAFF. The variable domain in full, with the rest retrieved from reference TRBV11-2 and TRBJ1-1, is EAGVAQSPRYKIIEKRQSVAFWCNPISGHATLYWYQQILGQGPKLLIQFQNNGVVDDSQLPKDRFSAERLKGVDSTLKIQPAKLEDSAVYLCASSLRVGMNTEAFFGQGTRLTVV.

This clonotype has a handful of counts. The chain employs TRBV18 and TRBJ2-1; TRBD2 agrees at 8 bases. CDR1 KGHSH and CDR2 LQKENI come from the germline V gene. CDR3 length equals 14 residues. The V gene end was trimmed by 3 bases and the J gene end by 7 bases; junction bases not matched to a gene: 5. CDR3 sequence: CASSPRGGPNEQFF. DNA of the CDR3: TGTGCCAGCTCACCCCGGGGGGGCCCAAATGAGCAGTTCTTC.

The V and J genes are TRBV6-5 and TRBJ2-7; no definite D call. The CDR3 sequence is 15 residues long. Per the germline V gene, CDR1 is MNHEY and CDR2 is SVGAGI. The V and J ends lost 2 bases and 2 bases respectively, with 13 bases between them. The chain's CDR3 is CASSYGKSRPYEQYF. The CDR3 nucleotides are TGTGCCAGCAGTTACGGAAAGAGCAGGCCCTACGAGCAGTACTTC.

A few counts support this clonotype. This sequence joins TRBV7-6 and TRBJ2-1; TRBD1 might be the D (6 bases). Trimming pared 6 bases from V and 10 bases from J, leaving 16 bases between. Per germline, CDR1 SGHVS and CDR2 FNYEAQ. This CDR3 has 13 residues. CDR3 coding DNA: TGTGCCAGCAGTTACCCCGGGACACCAGAGCAGTTCTTC. Translation gives CASSYPGTPEQFF.

This clonotype occurred a few times. This rearrangement joins TRBV12-3 or TRBV12-4 to TRBJ2-5, with D perhaps matching TRBD1 or TRBD2 (5 bases each). CDR3 length: 14 amino acids. Trimming shortened V by 3 bases and J by 7 bases, and 15 bases separated the two germline ends. This chain's CDR3 is CASSFGDPLGTQYF. DNA of the CDR3: TGTGCCAGCAGTTTTGGGGACCCGCTTGGGACCCAGTACTTC.

The chain carries TRBV12-3 or TRBV12-4 and TRBJ1-5, with no clear D. The germline V and J ends were trimmed by 2 bases and 9 bases, with 17 bases remaining between them. The CDR3 runs to 15 residues. The CDR3 is CASSLYAQYLRPQHF. CDR3 in DNA: TGTGCCAGCAGTTTATATGCACAATATCTACGGCCCCAGCATTTT.

The chain is built from TRBV15 and TRBJ2-5, with no clear D. V was shortened by 0 bases and J by 5 bases, with 10 bases between the two germline ends. CDR1 and CDR2 (germline): LNHNV, YYDKDF (reference sequence). There are 14 residues in the CDR3. The CDR3 DNA reads TGTGCCACCAGCAGAGAACGAATGGGGGAGACCCAGTACTTC. Its translation is CATSRERMGETQYF. Full variable domain (missing parts from reference TRBV15 and TRBJ2-5): DAMVIQNPRYQVTQFGKPVTLSCSQTLNHNVMYWYQQKSSQAPKLLFHYYDKDFNNEADTPDNFQSRRPNTSFCFLDIRSPGLGDTAMYLCATSRERMGETQYFGPGTRLLVL.

This clonotype was seen ten or more times. The gene calls are TRBV29-1 and TRBJ1-2, with a possible D match to TRBD1 (5 bases). Germline assignment: CDR1 SQVTM and CDR2 ANQGSEA. The ends were cut back, 3 bases at V and 7 bases at J, with 18 bases in the middle. CDR3 length: 14 amino acids. The CDR3 loop is CSVEIIDSMGGYTF. The DNA for the CDR3 is TGCAGCGTTGAGATCATCGACAGTATGGGTGGCTACACCTTC. Supplemented by reference TRBV29-1 and TRBJ1-2, the full variable domain reads SAVISQKPSRDICQRGTSLTIQCQVDSQVTMMFWYRQQPGQSLTLIATANQGSEATYESGFVIDKFPISRPNLTFSTLTVSNMSPEDSSIYLCSVEIIDSMGGYTFGSGTRLTVV.

The chain has TRBV6-1 and TRBJ2-5, with D possibly being TRBD1 (6 bases). The germline V gene encodes CDR1 MNHNS and CDR2 SASEGT. Trimming cost V 6 bases and J 5 bases, with 16 bases left between them. The CDR3 runs to 14 residues. Written as DNA, the CDR3 is TGTGCCAGCAGGCTGACAGGCTCTGGGGAGACCCAGTACTTC. Translating gives CASRLTGSGETQYF.